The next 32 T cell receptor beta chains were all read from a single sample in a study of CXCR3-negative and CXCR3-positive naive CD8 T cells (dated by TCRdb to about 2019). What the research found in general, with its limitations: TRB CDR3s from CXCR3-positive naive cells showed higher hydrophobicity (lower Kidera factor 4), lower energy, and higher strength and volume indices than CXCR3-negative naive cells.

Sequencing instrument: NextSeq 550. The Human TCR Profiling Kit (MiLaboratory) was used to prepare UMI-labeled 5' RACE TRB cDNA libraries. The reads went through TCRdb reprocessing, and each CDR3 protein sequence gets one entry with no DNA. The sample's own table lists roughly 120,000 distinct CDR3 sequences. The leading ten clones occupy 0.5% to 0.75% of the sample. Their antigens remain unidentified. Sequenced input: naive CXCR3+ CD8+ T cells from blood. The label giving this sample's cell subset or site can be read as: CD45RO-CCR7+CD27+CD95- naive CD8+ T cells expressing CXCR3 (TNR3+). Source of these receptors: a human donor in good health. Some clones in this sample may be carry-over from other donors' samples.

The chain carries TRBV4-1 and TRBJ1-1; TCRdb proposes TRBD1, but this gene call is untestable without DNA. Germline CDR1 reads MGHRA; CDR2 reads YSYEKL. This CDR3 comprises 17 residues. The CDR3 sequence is CASSQEPPSGVNTEAFF.

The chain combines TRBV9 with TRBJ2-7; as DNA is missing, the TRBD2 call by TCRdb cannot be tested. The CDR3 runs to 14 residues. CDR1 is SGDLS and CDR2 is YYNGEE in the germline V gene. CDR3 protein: CASSVGLAIGEQYF.

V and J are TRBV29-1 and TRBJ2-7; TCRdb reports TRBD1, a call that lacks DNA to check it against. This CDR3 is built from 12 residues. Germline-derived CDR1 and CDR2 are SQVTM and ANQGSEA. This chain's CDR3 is CSACSHSYEQYF.

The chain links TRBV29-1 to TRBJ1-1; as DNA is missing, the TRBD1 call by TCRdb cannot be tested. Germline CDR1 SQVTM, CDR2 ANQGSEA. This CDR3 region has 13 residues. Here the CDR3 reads CSVGHGTGTEAFF. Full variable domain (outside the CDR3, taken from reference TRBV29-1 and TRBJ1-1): SAVISQKPSRDICQRGTSLTIQCQVDSQVTMMFWYRQQPGQSLTLIATANQGSEATYESGFVIDKFPISRPNLTFSTLTVSNMSPEDSSIYLCSVGHGTGTEAFFGQGTRLTVV.

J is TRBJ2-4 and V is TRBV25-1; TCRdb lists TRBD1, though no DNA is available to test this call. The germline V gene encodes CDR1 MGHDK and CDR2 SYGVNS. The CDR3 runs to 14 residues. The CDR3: CASSDLDRGDIQYF.

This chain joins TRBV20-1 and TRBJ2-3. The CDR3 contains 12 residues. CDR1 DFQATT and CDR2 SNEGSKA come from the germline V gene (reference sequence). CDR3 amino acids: CSASDLTDTQYF.

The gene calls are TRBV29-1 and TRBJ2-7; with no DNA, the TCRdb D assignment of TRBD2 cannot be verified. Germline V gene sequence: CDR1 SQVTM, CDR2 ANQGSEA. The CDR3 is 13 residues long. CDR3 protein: CSAATSGSYEQYF.

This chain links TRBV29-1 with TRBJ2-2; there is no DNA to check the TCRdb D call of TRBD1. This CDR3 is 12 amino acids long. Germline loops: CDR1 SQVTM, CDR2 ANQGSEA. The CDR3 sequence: CSVRDESGELFF.

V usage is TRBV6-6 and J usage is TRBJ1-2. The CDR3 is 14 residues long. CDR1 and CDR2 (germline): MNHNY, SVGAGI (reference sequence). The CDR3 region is CASIAGGLAYGYTF.

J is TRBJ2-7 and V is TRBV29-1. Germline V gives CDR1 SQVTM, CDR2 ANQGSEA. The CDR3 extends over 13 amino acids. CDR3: CSVDQGGLYEQYF.

CDR3 in amino acids: CASSSPGTGMYEQYF. V usage is TRBV7-9 and J usage is TRBJ2-7; the TCRdb call, TRBD1, lacks DNA for checking. The CDR3 has 15 residues. Germline loops: CDR1 SEHNR, CDR2 FQNEAQ (reference sequence).

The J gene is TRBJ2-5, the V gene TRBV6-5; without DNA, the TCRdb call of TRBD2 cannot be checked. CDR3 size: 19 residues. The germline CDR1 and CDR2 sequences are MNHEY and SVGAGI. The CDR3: CASSYRPHVVGQAQETQYF.

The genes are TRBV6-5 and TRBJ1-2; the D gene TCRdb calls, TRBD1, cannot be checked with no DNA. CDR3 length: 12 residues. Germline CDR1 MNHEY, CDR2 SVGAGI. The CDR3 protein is CASRRQNLDYTF.

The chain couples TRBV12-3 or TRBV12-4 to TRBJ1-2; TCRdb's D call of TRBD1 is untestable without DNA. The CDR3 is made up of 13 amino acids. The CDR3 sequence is CASTRDSFYGYTF.

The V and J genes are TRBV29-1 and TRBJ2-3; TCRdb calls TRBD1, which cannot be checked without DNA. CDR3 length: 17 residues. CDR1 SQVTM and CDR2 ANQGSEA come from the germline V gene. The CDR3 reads CSASPAWGDPGTDTQYF.

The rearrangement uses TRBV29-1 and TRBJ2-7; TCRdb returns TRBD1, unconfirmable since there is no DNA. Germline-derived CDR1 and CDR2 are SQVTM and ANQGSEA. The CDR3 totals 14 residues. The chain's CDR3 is CSVEETTGDFEQYF.

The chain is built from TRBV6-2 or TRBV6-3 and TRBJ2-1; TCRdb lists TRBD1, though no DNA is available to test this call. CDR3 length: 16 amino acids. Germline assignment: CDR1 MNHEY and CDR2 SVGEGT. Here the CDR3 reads CASSTQQGSSYNEQFF.

The CDR3 region is CASSLQGLHYEQYF. V gene TRBV5-1 combines with J gene TRBJ2-7; TCRdb proposes TRBD1, but this gene call is untestable without DNA. CDR1 and CDR2 (germline): SGHRS, YFSETQ. The CDR3 runs 14 residues.

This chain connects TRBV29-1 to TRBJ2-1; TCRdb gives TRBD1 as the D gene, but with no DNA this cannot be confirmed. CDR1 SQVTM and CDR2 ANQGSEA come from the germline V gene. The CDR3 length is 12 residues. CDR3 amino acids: CSVLPEYNEQFF.

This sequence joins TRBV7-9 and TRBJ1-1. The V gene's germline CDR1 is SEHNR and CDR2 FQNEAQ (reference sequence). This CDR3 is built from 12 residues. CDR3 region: CASSLLGTEAFF.

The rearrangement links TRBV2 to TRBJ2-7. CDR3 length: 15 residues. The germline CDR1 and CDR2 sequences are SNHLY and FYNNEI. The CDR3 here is CASSEVHSQRYEQYF.

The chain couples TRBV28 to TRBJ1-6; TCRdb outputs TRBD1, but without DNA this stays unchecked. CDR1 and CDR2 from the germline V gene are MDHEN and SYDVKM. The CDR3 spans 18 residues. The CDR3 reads CASSSLRDMSSYNSPLHF. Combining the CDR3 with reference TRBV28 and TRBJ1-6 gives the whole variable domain DVKVTQSSRYLVKRTGEKVFLECVQDMDHENMFWYRQDPGLGLRLIYFSYDVKMKEKGDIPEGYSVSREKKERFSLILESASTNQTSMYLCASSSLRDMSSYNSPLHFGNGTRLTVT.

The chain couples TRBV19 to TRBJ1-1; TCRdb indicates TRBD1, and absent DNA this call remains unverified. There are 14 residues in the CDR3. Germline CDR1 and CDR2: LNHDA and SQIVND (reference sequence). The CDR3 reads CASSIGGPFTEAFF.

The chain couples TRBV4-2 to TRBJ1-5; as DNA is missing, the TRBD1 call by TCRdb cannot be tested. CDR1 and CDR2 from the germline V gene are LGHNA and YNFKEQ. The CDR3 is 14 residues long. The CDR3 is CASSPGGDDQPQHF.

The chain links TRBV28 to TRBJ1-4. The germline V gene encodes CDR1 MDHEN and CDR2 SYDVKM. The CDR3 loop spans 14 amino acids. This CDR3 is CASSFNRLNEKLFF.

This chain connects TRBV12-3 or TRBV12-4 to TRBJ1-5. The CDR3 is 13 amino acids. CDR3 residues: CASSLSVNQPQHF.

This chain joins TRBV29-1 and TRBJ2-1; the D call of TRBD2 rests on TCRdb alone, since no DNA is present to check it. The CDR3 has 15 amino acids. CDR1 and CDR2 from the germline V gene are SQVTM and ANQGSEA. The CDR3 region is CSVEPGTSPYNEQFF.

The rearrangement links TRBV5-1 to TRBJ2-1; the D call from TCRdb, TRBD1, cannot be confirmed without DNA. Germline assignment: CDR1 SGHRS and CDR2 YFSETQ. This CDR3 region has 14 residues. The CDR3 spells CASSLVIRDDEQFF.

The CDR3 loop is CATSDLATGGAWAGELFF. This sequence joins TRBV24-1 and TRBJ2-2; TCRdb names TRBD1, which stays unverified in the absence of DNA. The V gene's germline CDR1 is KGHDR and CDR2 SFDVKD. This CDR3 is 18 amino acids long.

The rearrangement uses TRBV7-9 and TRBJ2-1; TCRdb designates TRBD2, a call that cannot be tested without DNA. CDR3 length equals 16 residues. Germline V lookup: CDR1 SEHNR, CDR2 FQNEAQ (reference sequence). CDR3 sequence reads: CASSLGEAPGWVEQFF.

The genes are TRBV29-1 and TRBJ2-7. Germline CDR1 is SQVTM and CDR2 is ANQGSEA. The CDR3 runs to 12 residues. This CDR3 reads CSVRQEAYEQYF.

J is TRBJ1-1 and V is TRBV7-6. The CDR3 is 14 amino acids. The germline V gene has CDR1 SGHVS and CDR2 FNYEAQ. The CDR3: CASSPGLTNTEAFF.